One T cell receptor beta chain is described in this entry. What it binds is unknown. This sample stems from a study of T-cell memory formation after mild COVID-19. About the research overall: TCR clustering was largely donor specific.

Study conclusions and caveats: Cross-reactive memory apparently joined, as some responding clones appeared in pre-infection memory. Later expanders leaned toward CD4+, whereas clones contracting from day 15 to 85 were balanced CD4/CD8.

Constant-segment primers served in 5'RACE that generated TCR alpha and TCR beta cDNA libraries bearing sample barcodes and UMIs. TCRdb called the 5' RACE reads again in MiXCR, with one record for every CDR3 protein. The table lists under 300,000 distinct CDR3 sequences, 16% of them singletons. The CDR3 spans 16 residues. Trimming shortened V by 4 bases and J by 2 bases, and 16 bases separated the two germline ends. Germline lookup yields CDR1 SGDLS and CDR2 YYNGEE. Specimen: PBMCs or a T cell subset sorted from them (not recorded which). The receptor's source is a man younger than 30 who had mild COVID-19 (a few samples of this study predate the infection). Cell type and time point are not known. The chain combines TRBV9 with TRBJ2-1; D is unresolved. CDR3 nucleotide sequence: TGTGCCAGCAGCTTACTGACGGGTAGCACCTACAATGAGCAGTTCTTC. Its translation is CASSLLTGSTYNEQFF. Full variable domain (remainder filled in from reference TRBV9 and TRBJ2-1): DSGVTQTPKHLITATGQRVTLRCSPRSGDLSVYWYQQSLDQGLQFLIQYYNGEERAKGNILERFSAQQFPDLHSELNLSSLELGDSALYFCASSLLTGSTYNEQFFGPGTRLTVL.